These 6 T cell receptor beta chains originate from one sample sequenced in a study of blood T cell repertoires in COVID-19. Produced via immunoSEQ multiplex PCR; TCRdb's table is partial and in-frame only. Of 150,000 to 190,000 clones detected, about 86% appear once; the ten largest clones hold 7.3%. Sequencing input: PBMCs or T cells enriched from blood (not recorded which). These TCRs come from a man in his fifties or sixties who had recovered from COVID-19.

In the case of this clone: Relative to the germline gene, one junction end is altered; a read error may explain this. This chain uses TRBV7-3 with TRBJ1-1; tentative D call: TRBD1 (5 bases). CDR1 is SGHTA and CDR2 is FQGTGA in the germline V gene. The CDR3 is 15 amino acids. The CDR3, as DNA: TGTGCCAGCAGCTTATACGGGGGAGTGAAGACTGAAGCTTTCTTT. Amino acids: CASSLYGGVKTEAFF.

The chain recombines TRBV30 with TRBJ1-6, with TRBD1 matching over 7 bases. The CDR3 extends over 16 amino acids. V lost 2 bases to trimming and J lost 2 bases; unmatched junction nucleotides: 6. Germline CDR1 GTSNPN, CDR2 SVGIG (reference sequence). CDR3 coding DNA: TGTGCCTGGAGTCAAGACAGGGTGACCTATAATTCACCCCTCCACTTT. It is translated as CAWSQDRVTYNSPLHF.

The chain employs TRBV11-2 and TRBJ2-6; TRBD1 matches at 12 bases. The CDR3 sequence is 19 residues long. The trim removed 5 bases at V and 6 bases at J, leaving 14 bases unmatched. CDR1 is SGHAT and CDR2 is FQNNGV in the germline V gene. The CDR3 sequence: CASSPTRDRGQVEANVLTF. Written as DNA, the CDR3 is TGTGCCAGCAGCCCGACCCGGGACAGGGGGCAAGTTGAGGCCAACGTCCTGACTTTC.

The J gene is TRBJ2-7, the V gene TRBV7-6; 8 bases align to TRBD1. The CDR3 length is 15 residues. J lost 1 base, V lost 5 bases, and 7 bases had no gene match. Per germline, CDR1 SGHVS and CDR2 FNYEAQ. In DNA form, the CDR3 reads TGTGCCAGCAGCCGAGGACAGGGCCTTTCCTACGAGCAGTACTTC. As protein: CASSRGQGLSYEQYF.

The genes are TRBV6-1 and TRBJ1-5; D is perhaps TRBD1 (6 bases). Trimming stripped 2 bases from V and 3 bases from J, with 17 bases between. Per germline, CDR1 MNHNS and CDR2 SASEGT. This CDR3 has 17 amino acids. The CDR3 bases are TGTGCCAGCAGTGAATACCTAGGAGGACAGTTCAATCAGCCCCAGCATTTT. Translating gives CASSEYLGGQFNQPQHF.

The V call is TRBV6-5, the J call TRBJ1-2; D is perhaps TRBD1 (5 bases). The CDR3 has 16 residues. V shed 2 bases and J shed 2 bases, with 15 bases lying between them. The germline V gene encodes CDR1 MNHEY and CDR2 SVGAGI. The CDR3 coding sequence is TGTGCCAGCAGTTACGGAGGGGTGCACCAGAACTATGGCTACACCTTC. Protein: CASSYGGVHQNYGYTF.